A single sample is the source of the 22 T cell receptor beta chains below, sequenced in a study of glioma-infiltrating T cells after dendritic cell vaccination. TCRdb's table, derived via immunoSEQ multiplex PCR, lists solely in-frame clones and lacks some. The sample consists of around 90,000 clones, around three quarters of them appearing once. Here the sequenced sample was blood, taken before dendritic cell vaccination. These receptors were taken from a human donor with glioblastoma.

This chain links TRBV11-2 with TRBJ2-2; 13 bases fit TRBD2. With 7 bases clipped from V and 4 bases from J, the junction kept 12 bases outside the gene matches. This CDR3 is built from 18 residues. Germline CDR1 is SGHAT and CDR2 is FQNNGV. The CDR3 DNA reads TGTGCCAGCACCATAACCGGGACTAGCGGGACCTCCACCGGGGAGCTGTTTTTT. This sequence encodes CASTITGTSGTSTGELFF.

The chain couples TRBV27 to TRBJ2-7, with TRBD2 identical over 9 bases. With 6 bases clipped from V and 2 bases from J, the junction kept 8 bases outside the gene matches. The CDR3 has 15 residues. Germline CDR1 MNHEY, CDR2 SMNVEV (reference sequence). CDR3 region: CASSPQRGETYEQYF. CDR3 coding DNA: TGTGCCAGCAGCCCCCAGCGGGGGGAAACCTACGAGCAGTACTTC.

This clone was detected only once. The rearrangement uses TRBV5-1 and TRBJ2-1, with 7 positions matching TRBD2. Germline V gene data show CDR1 as SGHRS and CDR2 as YFSETQ. Unmatched junction bases numbered 14, after V lost 4 bases and J lost 10 bases. The CDR3 is made up of 15 amino acids. The DNA of the CDR3 is TGCGCCAGCAGCCTTACCGGGGGGTCCTTAAGGGAGCAGTTCTTC. This codes for CASSLTGGSLREQFF.

CDR3 loop: CASSQDPLLAGGTDTQYF. Here the CDR3 DNA reads TGCGCCAGCAGCCAAGATCCCCTACTAGCGGGGGGCACAGATACGCAGTATTTT. V gene TRBV4-1 combines with J gene TRBJ2-3; 11 positions agree with TRBD2. Germline assignment: CDR1 MGHRA and CDR2 YSYEKL. The CDR3 has 18 residues. V lost 0 bases and J lost 1; bases outside the gene matches: 6.

This rearrangement joins TRBV5-1 to TRBJ2-1, with D perhaps matching TRBD2 (6 bases). Germline V gene lookup returns CDR1 SGHRS and CDR2 YFSETQ. The length of the CDR3 is 13 residues. Trimming pared 5 bases from V and 3 bases from J, leaving 9 bases between. The CDR3 DNA follows: TGCGCCAGCAGGGAGGGAAACTACAATGAGCAGTTCTTC. As protein: CASREGNYNEQFF. The whole variable domain, filled in from reference TRBV5-1 and TRBJ2-1, reads KAGVTQTPRYLIKTRGQQVTLSCSPISGHRSVSWYQQTPGQGLQFLFEYFSETQRNKGNFPGRFSGRQFSNSRSEMNVSTLELGDSALYLCASREGNYNEQFFGPGTRLTVL.

The V gene is TRBV5-1, the J gene TRBJ1-2; D call uncertain. Germline CDR1 and CDR2: SGHRS and YFSETQ. V lost 2 bases to trimming and J lost 13 bases, with 18 bases between them. The CDR3 extends over 13 amino acids. As DNA, the CDR3 is TGCGCCAGCAGCTTAAGAGACGACATTCTGGGCACCTTC. Translated: CASSLRDDILGTF. The whole variable domain, remainder taken from reference TRBV5-1 and TRBJ1-2, is KAGVTQTPRYLIKTRGQQVTLSCSPISGHRSVSWYQQTPGQGLQFLFEYFSETQRNKGNFPGRFSGRQFSNSRSEMNVSTLELGDSALYLCASSLRDDILGTFGSGTRLTVV.

CDR3 coding DNA: TGCGCCAGCAGCCAAGAATGGCAGGGGGCACGTGAGCAGTACTTC. This codes for CASSQEWQGAREQYF. V usage is TRBV4-1 and J usage is TRBJ2-7; 8 bases match TRBD1. Germline V CDR1 and CDR2: MGHRA, YSYEKL. J gave up 7 bases and V 0 bases, and 8 bases lay outside the gene matches. CDR3 size: 15 residues.

The chain has TRBV28 and TRBJ2-2; D unclear. Germline V gives CDR1 MDHEN, CDR2 SYDVKM. The ends were cut back, 2 bases at V and 15 bases at J, with 22 bases in the middle. The CDR3 spans 15 residues. In nucleotides, the CDR3 is TGTGCCAGCAGTTTAGACTTTTCCACCGCCGGGTTGTTGTTTTTT. Translation gives CASSLDFSTAGLLFF.

The rearrangement links TRBV5-4 to TRBJ2-7; a possible D gene is TRBD1 (6 bases). The CDR3 consists of 14 residues. Germline assignment: CDR1 SGHNT and CDR2 YYREEE (reference sequence). V was cut by 2 bases and J by 3 bases, with 12 bases left in between. The CDR3 DNA reads as TGTGCCAGCAGCTTTCAGGGGCAAGGCTACGAGCAGTACTTC. Amino acids: CASSFQGQGYEQYF.

This sequence joins TRBV9 and TRBJ2-1, with 8 bases aligning to TRBD2. CDR3 size: 15 residues. The trim removed 2 bases at V and 3 bases at J, leaving 4 bases unmatched. The V gene's germline CDR1 is SGDLS and CDR2 YYNGEE. This CDR3 is CASSVSGAFYNEQFF. The CDR3 DNA follows: TGTGCCAGCAGCGTTAGCGGGGCTTTCTACAATGAGCAGTTCTTC.

The rearrangement uses TRBV7-9 and TRBJ2-3; D gene unclear. Germline-derived CDR1 and CDR2 are SEHNR and FQNEAQ (reference sequence). This CDR3 contains 11 residues. V lost 5 bases to trimming and J lost 5 bases, with 5 bases between them. CDR3 amino acids: CASSQQDTQYF. CDR3 coding DNA: TGTGCCAGCAGCCAACAAGATACGCAGTATTTT.

This clone turned up a few times. The V gene is TRBV7-9, the J gene TRBJ2-5, with TRBD1 identical over 9 bases. With 2 bases clipped from V and 0 bases from J, the junction kept 4 bases outside the gene matches. Germline CDR1 and CDR2: SEHNR and FQNEAQ (reference sequence). The CDR3 loop spans 16 amino acids. DNA of the CDR3: TGTGCCAGCAGCTTATCTGGACAGGGGTACCAAGAGACCCAGTACTTC. Translated: CASSLSGQGYQETQYF.

The table lists this clone with a count of one. V is TRBV5-5 and J is TRBJ2-7; D may be TRBD1 (5 bases). The germline V and J ends were trimmed by 0 bases and 4 bases, with 14 bases remaining between them. CDR3 length equals 15 residues. The germline V gene encodes CDR1 SGHKS and CDR2 YYEKEE (reference sequence). The DNA for the CDR3 is TGTGCCAGCAGCTTGGGCATTGACAGCGCTTACGAGCAGTACTTC. This sequence encodes CASSLGIDSAYEQYF. The full variable domain, with the rest looked up from reference TRBV5-5 and TRBJ2-7, is DAGVTQSPTHLIKTRGQQVTLRCSPISGHKSVSWYQQVLGQGPQFIFQYYEKEERGRGNFPDRFSARQFPNYSSELNVNALLLGDSALYLCASSLGIDSAYEQYFGPGTRLTVT.

The J gene is TRBJ1-6, the V gene TRBV9; TRBD1 matches 9 bases. Trimming took 3 bases from V and 10 from J; bases not matched to a gene: 14. Germline V gene sequence: CDR1 SGDLS, CDR2 YYNGEE. The CDR3 is 17 amino acids. The CDR3 bases are TGTGCCAGCAGCGCCGAACCCCCGGGACAGGGATCGTCACCCCTCCACTTT. Encoded protein: CASSAEPPGQGSSPLHF.

This clone turned up a few times. This chain uses TRBV30 with TRBJ2-7, with a tentative D call TRBD2 (5 bases). With 3 bases removed from V and 4 bases from J, the gap between germline ends came to 19 bases. The length of the CDR3 is 15 residues. Germline V CDR1 and CDR2: GTSNPN, SVGIG (reference sequence). CDR3 nucleotide sequence: TGTGCCTGGAGCCCGTGGACTCCAAGTCTTTACGAGCAGTACTTC. Its translation is CAWSPWTPSLYEQYF.

The chain is built from TRBV10-3 and TRBJ1-5; TRBD1 might be the D (6 bases). V shed 3 bases and J shed 5 bases, with 8 bases lying between them. CDR1 and CDR2 from the germline V gene are ENHRY and SYGVKD. The CDR3 has 13 amino acids. CDR3 loop: CAISEQGYQPQHF. CDR3 in DNA: TGTGCCATCAGTGAACAGGGCTATCAGCCCCAGCATTTT.

V usage is TRBV10-3 and J usage is TRBJ1-2; 7 bases agree with TRBD1. This CDR3 region has 15 residues. V lost 0 bases and J lost 8; bases outside the gene matches: 9. Germline V gene data show CDR1 as ENHRY and CDR2 as SYGVKD. The CDR3 loop reads CAISESSKTGNGYTF. The CDR3 DNA sequence: TGTGCCATCAGTGAGTCTAGTAAGACAGGGAACGGCTACACCTTC.

The rearrangement joins TRBV9 to TRBJ1-4; possibly TRBD1 for D (5 bases). Germline V gene lookup returns CDR1 SGDLS and CDR2 YYNGEE. Trimming left V 0 bases short and J 3 bases short, with 9 bases between. This CDR3 comprises 15 residues. CDR3 DNA: TGTGCCAGCAGCGTAGGTGCGGGGCCTAATGAAAAACTGTTTTTT. Its translation: CASSVGAGPNEKLFF.

The sample holds a few counts of this clone. The rearrangement joins TRBV11-2 to TRBJ2-1; 14 bases align to TRBD2. J was trimmed by 0 bases and V by 5 bases; bases with no gene match: 6. CDR1 and CDR2 (germline): SGHAT, FQNNGV. The CDR3 contains 18 residues. This CDR3 reads CASSPLGTSGGSYNEQFF. CDR3 DNA sequence: TGTGCCAGCAGCCCCCTCGGGACTAGCGGGGGCTCCTACAATGAGCAGTTCTTC.

The chain carries TRBV19 and TRBJ2-7; TRBD2 matches at 14 bases. Germline assignment: CDR1 LNHDA and CDR2 SQIVND (reference sequence). CDR3 length equals 17 residues. With 4 bases clipped from V and 5 bases from J, the junction kept 10 bases outside the gene matches. In nucleotides, the CDR3 is TGTGCCAGTAGTAAGGGGACTAGCGGGAGTGTTTGGAACGAGCAGTACTTC. This gives the protein CASSKGTSGSVWNEQYF.

V is TRBV6-5 and J is TRBJ2-2; 8 bases match TRBD1. Per germline, CDR1 MNHEY and CDR2 SVGAGI. J gave up 4 bases and V 5 bases, and 3 bases lay outside the gene matches. The CDR3 runs 14 residues. CDR3 coding DNA: TGTGCCAGCAGTAGACAGGGGATCACCGGGGAGCTGTTTTTT. Protein: CASSRQGITGELFF.

The genes are TRBV7-9 and TRBJ1-3; no definite D call. Trimming stripped 5 bases from V and 0 bases from J, with 17 bases between. Germline values: CDR1 SEHNR, CDR2 FQNEAQ (reference sequence). The CDR3 totals 17 residues. The CDR3 coding sequence is TGTGCCAGCAGCCCCCTGGGCAGCCCGACCTCTGGAAACACCATATATTTT. Encoded protein: CASSPLGSPTSGNTIYF.